This TCR beta chain was recorded in a study of blood T cell repertoires in COVID-19. Overall study context: There were acute and convalescent COVID-19 samples, and they came from the United States, Italy and Spain. T cells, B-cell-depleted T cells, or PBMCs supplied cDNA or gDNA.

Original processing notes: For nucleated cells, counts were estimated from reference gene primer amplification. Only in-frame clones appear in the TCRdb table, and some are missing; sequencing was by immunoSEQ multiplex PCR. V and J calls plus clone size are reproduced from that table; the DNA served to infer D and trimming. Of some 200,000 clones in the sample, around 84% are singletons; the top ten hold 9.5% to 15%. Germline V gene sequence: CDR1 SGHTA, CDR2 FQGTGA. There are 16 residues in the CDR3. The germline V and J ends were trimmed by 2 bases and 2 bases, with 15 bases remaining between them.

This sequence originates from a human donor in a cohort sampled during active COVID-19. The sample taken for sequencing was peripheral blood. The rearrangement uses TRBV7-3 and TRBJ2-5, with D possibly being TRBD1 (5 bases). The CDR3, as DNA: TGTGCCAGCAGCTTACAGGGCGGAAGCCTACAAGAGACCCAGTACTTC. This codes for CASSLQGGSLQETQYF.